This T cell receptor beta chain is from a study of T cell changes during pregnancy in multiple sclerosis. Method: immunoSEQ multiplex PCR; TCRdb's copy keeps in-frame clones and lacks some. In the table there are more than 95,000 clones, about 93% of which are singletons. Germline V lookup: CDR1 SGHRS, CDR2 YFSETQ. The V end lost 2 bases, the J end lost 2 bases, and 7 bases lay between the germline ends. The CDR3 runs to 13 residues. This clone was picked up one time. The V gene is TRBV5-1, the J gene TRBJ1-1; no clear D gene. The receptor comes from a female donor with multiple sclerosis, enrolled in a pregnancy study. The sample consisted of peripheral blood, taken after pregnancy. The CDR3, as DNA: TGCGCCAGCAGCTTACAAATAAACACTGAAGCTTTCTTT. It specifies CASSLQINTEAFF.